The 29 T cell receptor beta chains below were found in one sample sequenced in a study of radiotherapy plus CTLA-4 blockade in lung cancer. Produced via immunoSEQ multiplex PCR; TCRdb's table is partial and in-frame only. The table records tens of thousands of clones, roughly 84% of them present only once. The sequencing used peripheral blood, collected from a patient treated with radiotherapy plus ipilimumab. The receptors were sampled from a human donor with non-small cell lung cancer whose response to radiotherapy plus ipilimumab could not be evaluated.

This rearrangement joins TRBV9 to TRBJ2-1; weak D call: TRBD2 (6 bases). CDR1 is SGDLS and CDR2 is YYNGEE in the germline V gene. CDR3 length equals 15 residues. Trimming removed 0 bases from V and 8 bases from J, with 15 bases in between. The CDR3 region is CASSVGTGVSDEQFF. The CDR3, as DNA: TGTGCCAGCAGCGTAGGCACGGGAGTTTCTGATGAGCAGTTCTTC.

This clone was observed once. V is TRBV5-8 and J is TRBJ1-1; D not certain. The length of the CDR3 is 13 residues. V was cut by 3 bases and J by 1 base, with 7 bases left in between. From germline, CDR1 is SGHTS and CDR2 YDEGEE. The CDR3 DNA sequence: TGTGCCAGCAGCTGGGCATCGAACACTGAAGCTTTCTTT. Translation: CASSWASNTEAFF.

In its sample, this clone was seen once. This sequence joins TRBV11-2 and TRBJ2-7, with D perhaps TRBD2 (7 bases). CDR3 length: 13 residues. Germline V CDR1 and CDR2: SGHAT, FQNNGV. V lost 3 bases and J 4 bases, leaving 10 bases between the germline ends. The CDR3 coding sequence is TGTGCCAGCAGCTTGGGGGGGCAGTACGAGCAGTACTTC. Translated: CASSLGGQYEQYF.

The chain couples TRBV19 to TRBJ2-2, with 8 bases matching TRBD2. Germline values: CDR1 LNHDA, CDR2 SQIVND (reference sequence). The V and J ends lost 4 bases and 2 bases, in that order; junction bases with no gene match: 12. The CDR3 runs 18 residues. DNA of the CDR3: TGTGCCAGTAGTACCCCCAGGGGCGGGGGGACTAACACCGGGGAGCTGTTTTTT. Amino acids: CASSTPRGGGTNTGELFF.

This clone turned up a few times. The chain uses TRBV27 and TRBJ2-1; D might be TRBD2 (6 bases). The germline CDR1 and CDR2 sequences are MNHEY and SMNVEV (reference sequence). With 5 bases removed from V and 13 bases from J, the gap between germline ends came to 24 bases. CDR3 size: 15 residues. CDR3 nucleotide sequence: TGTGCCAGCAGTAAACCCATGGGACTCCCGGGTGGTCAGTTCTTC. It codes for CASSKPMGLPGGQFF.

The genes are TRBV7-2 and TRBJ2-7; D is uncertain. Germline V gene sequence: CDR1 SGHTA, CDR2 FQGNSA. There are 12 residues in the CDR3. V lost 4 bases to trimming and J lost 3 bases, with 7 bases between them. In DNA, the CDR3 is TGTGCCAGCAGCTCCCTTAACTACGAGCAGTACTTC. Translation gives CASSSLNYEQYF.

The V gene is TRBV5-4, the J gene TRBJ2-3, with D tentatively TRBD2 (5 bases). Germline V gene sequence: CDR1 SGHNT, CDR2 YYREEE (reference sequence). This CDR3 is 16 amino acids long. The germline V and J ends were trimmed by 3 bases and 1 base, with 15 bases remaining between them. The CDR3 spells CASSWRLSVGTDTQYF. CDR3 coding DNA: TGTGCCAGCAGCTGGCGACTATCGGTCGGCACAGATACGCAGTATTTT.

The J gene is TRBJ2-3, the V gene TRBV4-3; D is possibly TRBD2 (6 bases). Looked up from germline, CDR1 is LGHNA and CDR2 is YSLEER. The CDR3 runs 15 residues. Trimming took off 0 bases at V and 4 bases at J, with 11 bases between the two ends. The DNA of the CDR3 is TGCGCCAGCAGCCAAGATGCGGGGCGTTCAGATACGCAGTATTTT. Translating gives CASSQDAGRSDTQYF.

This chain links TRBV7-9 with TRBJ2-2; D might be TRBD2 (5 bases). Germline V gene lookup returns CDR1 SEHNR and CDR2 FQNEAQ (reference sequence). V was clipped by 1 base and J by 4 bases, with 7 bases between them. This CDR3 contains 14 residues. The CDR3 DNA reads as TGTGCCAGCAGCTTAGGGAGGAGCACCGGGGAGCTGTTTTTT. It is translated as CASSLGRSTGELFF. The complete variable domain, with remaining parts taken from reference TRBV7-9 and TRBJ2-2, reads DTGVSQNPRHKITKRGQNVTFRCDPISEHNRLYWYRQTLGQGPEFLTYFQNEAQLEKSRLLSDRFSAERPKGSFSTLEIQRTEQGDSAMYLCASSLGRSTGELFFGEGSRLTVL.

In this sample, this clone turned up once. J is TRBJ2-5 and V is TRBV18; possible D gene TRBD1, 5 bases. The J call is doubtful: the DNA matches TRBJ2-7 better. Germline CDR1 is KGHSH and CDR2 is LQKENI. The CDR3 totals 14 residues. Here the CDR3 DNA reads TGTGCCAGCTCACCGAAGACAGAAGCGACCGAGCAGTACTTC. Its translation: CASSPKTEATEQYF.

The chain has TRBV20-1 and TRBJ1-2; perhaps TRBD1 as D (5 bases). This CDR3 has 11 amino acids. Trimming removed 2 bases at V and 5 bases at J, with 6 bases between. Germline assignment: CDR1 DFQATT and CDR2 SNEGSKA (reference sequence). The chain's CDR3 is CSARRGYGYTF. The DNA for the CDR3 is TGCAGTGCTAGAAGGGGATATGGCTACACCTTC.

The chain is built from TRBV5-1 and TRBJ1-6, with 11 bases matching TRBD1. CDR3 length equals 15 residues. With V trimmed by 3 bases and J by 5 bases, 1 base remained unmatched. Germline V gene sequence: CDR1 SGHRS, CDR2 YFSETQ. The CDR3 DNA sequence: TGCGCCAGCAGCTGGGGACAGGGGGATAATTCACCCCTCCACTTT. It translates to CASSWGQGDNSPLHF.

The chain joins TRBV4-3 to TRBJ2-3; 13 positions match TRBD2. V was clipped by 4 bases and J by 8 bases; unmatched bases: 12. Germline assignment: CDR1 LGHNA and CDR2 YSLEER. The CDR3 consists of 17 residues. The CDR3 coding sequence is TGCGCCAGCAGCCCCGCCGGACTAGCGGGGGCCATAGGTACGCAGTATTTT. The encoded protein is CASSPAGLAGAIGTQYF.

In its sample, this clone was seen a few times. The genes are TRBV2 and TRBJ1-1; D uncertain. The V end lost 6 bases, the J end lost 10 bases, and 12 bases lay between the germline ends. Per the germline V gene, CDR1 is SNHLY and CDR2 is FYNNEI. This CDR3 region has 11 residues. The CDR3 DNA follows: TGTGCCAGCAGAAGTGGGGAGGGAGCTTTCTTT. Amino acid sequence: CASRSGEGAFF.

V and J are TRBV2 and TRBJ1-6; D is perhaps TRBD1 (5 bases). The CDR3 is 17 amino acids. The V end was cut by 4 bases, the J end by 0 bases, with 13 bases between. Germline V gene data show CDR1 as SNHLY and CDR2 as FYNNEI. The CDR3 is CASSAGLGSSYNSPLHF. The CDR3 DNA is TGTGCCAGCAGTGCGGGACTCGGGAGCTCCTATAATTCACCCCTCCACTTT.

CDR3 residues: CASSLAPQETQYF. The DNA for the CDR3 is TGTGCCAGCAGCTTGGCCCCACAAGAGACCCAGTACTTC. The chain is built from TRBV5-4 and TRBJ2-5; D not resolved. This CDR3 is built from 13 residues. V was pared by 0 bases and J by 2 bases, with 5 bases between. CDR1 and CDR2 (germline): SGHNT, YYREEE (reference sequence).

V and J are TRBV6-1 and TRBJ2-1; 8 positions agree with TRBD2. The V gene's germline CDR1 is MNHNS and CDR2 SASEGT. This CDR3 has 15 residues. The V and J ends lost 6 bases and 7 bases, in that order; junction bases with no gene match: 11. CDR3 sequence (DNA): TGTGCCAGCAGACCCGCAGTAGCGGGAAAAAATGAGCAGTTCTTC. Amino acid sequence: CASRPAVAGKNEQFF.

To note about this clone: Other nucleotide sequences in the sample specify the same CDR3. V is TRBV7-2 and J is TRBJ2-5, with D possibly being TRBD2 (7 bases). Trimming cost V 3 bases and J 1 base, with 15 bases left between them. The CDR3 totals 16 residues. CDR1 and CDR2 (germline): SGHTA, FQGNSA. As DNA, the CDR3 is TGTGCCAGCAGCTTGGCGGGGGCGACTACCCAAGAGACCCAGTACTTC. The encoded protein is CASSLAGATTQETQYF.

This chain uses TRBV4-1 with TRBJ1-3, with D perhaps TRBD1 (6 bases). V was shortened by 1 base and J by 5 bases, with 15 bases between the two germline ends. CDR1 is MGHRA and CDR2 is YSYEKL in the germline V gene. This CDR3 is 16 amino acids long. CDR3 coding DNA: TGCGCCAGCAGCCAAGGGAGGTCCAGGGGCCGAAACACCATATATTTT. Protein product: CASSQGRSRGRNTIYF.

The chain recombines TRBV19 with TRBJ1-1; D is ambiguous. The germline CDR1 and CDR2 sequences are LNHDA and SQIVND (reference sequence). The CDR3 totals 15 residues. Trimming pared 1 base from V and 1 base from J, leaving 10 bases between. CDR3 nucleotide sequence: TGTGCCAGTAGTATAGCCTCGAGGAGGAACACTGAAGCTTTCTTT. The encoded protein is CASSIASRRNTEAFF.

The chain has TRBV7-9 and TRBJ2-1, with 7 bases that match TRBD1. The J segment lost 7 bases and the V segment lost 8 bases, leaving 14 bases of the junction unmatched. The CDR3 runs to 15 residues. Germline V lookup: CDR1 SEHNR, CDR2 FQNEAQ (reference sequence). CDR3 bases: TGTGCCAGCGAAACTGACAGGGATTATCGAAATGAGCAGTTCTTC. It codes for CASETDRDYRNEQFF. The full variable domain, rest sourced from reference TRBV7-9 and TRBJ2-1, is DTGVSQNPRHKITKRGQNVTFRCDPISEHNRLYWYRQTLGQGPEFLTYFQNEAQLEKSRLLSDRFSAERPKGSFSTLEIQRTEQGDSAMYLCASETDRDYRNEQFFGPGTRLTVL.

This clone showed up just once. For the CDR3, the DNA is TGTGCCAGCAGCGATGGGACTAGCGGTACCTACGAGCAGTACTTC. It encodes CASSDGTSGTYEQYF. The rearrangement joins TRBV6-1 to TRBJ2-7, with TRBD2 identical over 11 bases. The CDR3 runs to 15 residues. Germline V gene sequence: CDR1 MNHNS, CDR2 SASEGT. Unmatched junction bases numbered 6, after V lost 6 bases and J lost 2 bases.

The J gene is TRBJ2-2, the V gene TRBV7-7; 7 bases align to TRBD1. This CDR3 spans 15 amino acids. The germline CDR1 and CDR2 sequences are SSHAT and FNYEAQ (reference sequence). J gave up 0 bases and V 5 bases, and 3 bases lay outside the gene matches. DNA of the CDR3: TGTGCCAGCAGCCGGGACAGCGCGAACACCGGGGAGCTGTTTTTT. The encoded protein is CASSRDSANTGELFF.

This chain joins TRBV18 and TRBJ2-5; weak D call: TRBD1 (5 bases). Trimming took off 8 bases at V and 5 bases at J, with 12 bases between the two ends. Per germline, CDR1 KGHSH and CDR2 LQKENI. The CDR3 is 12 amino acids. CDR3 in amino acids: CASQDISETQYF. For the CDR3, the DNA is TGTGCCAGCCAGGACATCTCGGAGACCCAGTACTTC.

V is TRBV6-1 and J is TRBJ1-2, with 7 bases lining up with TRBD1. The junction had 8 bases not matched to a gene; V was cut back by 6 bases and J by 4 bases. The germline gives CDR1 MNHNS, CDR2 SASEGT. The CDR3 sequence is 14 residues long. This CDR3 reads CASSSTGPPYGYTF. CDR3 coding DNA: TGTGCCAGCAGCTCGACAGGGCCCCCCTATGGCTACACCTTC.

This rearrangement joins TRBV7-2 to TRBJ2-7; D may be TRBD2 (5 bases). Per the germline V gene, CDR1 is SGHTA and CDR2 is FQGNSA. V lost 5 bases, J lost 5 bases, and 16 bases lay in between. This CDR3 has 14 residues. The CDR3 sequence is CASSPQRGSNEQYF. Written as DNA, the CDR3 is TGTGCCAGCAGCCCCCAGAGAGGGTCTAACGAGCAGTACTTC.

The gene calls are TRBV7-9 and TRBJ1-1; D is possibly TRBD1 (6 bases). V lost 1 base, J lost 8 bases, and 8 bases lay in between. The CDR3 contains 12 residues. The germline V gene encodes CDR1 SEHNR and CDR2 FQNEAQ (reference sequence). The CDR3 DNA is TGTGCCAGCAGCTTAGGAGACAGGGAAGCTTTCTTT. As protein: CASSLGDREAFF.

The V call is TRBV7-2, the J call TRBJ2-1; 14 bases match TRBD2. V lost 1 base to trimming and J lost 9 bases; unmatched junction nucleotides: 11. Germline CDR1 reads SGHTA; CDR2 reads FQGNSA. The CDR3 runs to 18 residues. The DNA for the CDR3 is TGTGCCAGCAGCTTAGTGAGGGGGACTAGCGGGAGTTCAGGTGAGCAGTTCTTC. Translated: CASSLVRGTSGSSGEQFF.

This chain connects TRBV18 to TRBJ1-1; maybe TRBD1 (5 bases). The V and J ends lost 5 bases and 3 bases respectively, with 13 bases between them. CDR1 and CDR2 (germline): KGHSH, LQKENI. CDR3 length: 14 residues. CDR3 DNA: TGTGCCAGCTCATCCTCCTCCAGGGACACTGAAGCTTTCTTT. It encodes CASSSSSRDTEAFF.